A single sample gave rise to the 22 T cell receptor beta chains below, sequenced in a study of T cell repertoires in cytomegalovirus infection. MiXCR, applied by TCRdb to the reads, yields one record per CDR3 protein. The profile shows 550,000 to 850,000 distinct CDR3 sequences, 30% to 40% of them singletons. The antigens for these receptors are not known. The sequences come from cultured PBMCs, collected from culture after CMV antigen stimulation. These TCRs come from a human donor in good health (CMV status not recorded). Some clones in this sample may be carry-over from other donors' samples.

The V and J genes are TRBV2 and TRBJ1-1; 7 nucleotides align to TRBD1. This CDR3 region has 14 residues. Germline CDR1 is SNHLY and CDR2 is FYNNEI. V lost 7 bases, J lost 1 base, and 6 bases stayed unmatched. The CDR3 DNA is TGTGCCAGCATCCTGGGACAGCAGAACACTGAAGCTTTCTTT. Translating it yields CASILGQQNTEAFF.

This chain links TRBV7-6 with TRBJ2-1, with 9 bases aligning to TRBD2. The germline CDR1 and CDR2 sequences are SGHVS and FNYEAQ. This CDR3 region has 15 residues. V trimming: 3 bases; J trimming: 8 bases; junction bases outside the gene matches: 8. CDR3 residues: CASSFLAGPGDEQFF. The CDR3 DNA reads as TGTGCCAGCAGCTTTCTAGCGGGGCCCGGGGATGAGCAGTTCTTC.

This clonotype was counted only a few times. The chain links TRBV7-2 to TRBJ2-2; no clear D. CDR1 is SGHTA, CDR2 FQGNSA, per germline. The CDR3 totals 16 residues. Trimming left V 4 bases short and J 0 bases short, with 12 bases between. CDR3 DNA: TGTGCCAGCAGCTGGGCGTCCGCCGCGAACACCGGGGAGCTGTTTTTT. Amino acids: CASSWASAANTGELFF.

This clonotype has at least ten counts. The chain carries TRBV7-2 and TRBJ1-6; 7 nucleotides match TRBD1. The CDR3 is 15 residues long. CDR1 and CDR2 (germline): SGHTA, FQGNSA. With V trimmed by 5 bases and J by 7 bases, 8 bases remained unmatched. The DNA of the CDR3 is TGTGCCAGCAGCCTTTACAGGGGTTCGAATTCACCCCTCCACTTT. It yields the protein CASSLYRGSNSPLHF.

This clonotype was observed a few times. The rearrangement uses TRBV28 and TRBJ1-1; D uncertain. V was shortened by 4 bases and J by 3 bases, with 12 bases between the two germline ends. Germline V gene lookup returns CDR1 MDHEN and CDR2 SYDVKM. This CDR3 contains 14 residues. The CDR3 sequence is CASSSFGYDTEAFF. In DNA form, the CDR3 reads TGTGCCAGCAGTTCCTTCGGGTACGACACTGAAGCTTTCTTT.

The chain employs TRBV5-8 and TRBJ2-7; no reliable D call. Germline CDR1 reads SGHTS; CDR2 reads YDEGEE. This CDR3 is 17 amino acids long. V was cut by 2 bases and J by 2 bases, with 20 bases left in between. The CDR3 DNA is TGTGCCAGCAGCTTTCCGTCTCTTCTACTGGGTCCCTACGAGCAGTACTTC. This sequence encodes CASSFPSLLLGPYEQYF.

This clonotype was detected a few times. The genes are TRBV20-1 and TRBJ1-2, with D perhaps matching TRBD1 (5 bases). CDR1 DFQATT and CDR2 SNEGSKA come from the germline V gene (reference sequence). The V and J ends lost 2 bases and 4 bases respectively, with 8 bases between them. The CDR3 runs to 12 residues. Written as DNA, the CDR3 is TGCAGTGCTAGAAGGGGTCGCTATGGCTACACCTTC. Translation: CSARRGRYGYTF.

This clonotype was counted only a few times. The chain recombines TRBV2 with TRBJ2-1; D might be TRBD1 (7 bases). The V gene lost 6 bases and the J gene lost 4 bases, with 10 bases spanning the gap. The CDR3 length is 13 residues. The germline CDR1 and CDR2 sequences are SNHLY and FYNNEI. CDR3 DNA: TGTGCCAGCAGGGGGGGACAGTACAATGAGCAGTTCTTC. Its protein product is CASRGGQYNEQFF.

This clonotype was seen a handful of times. This chain uses TRBV12-3 or TRBV12-4 with TRBJ1-3; D is uncertain. Deletions cut 2 bases from V and 2 bases from J, with 13 bases between. The length of the CDR3 is 16 residues. This CDR3 is CASSLWKLGTGNTIYF. The CDR3 DNA follows: TGTGCCAGCAGTTTATGGAAATTGGGCACTGGAAACACCATATATTTT.

The chain couples TRBV2 to TRBJ1-2; D is uncertain. V was pared by 5 bases and J by 8 bases, with 18 bases between. Looked up from germline, CDR1 is SNHLY and CDR2 is FYNNEI. The length of the CDR3 is 14 residues. CDR3 nucleotide sequence: TGTGCCAGCAGTTCTGAGGGCCGCCTTGTCGGCTACACCTTC. Translating gives CASSSEGRLVGYTF.

The genes are TRBV7-4 and TRBJ2-1; TRBD2 matches 11 bases. The CDR3 sequence is 18 residues long. Germline values: CDR1 SGHVT, CDR2 SQSDAQ. Trimming cost V 1 base and J 0 bases; bases outside gene matches: 5. The CDR3 DNA follows: TGTGCCAGCAGCTTAGGACTAGCGGGGTCATACTCCTACAATGAGCAGTTCTTC. It is translated as CASSLGLAGSYSYNEQFF. The full variable domain, with the rest looked up from reference TRBV7-4 and TRBJ2-1, is GAGVSQSPRYKVAKRGRDVALRCDSISGHVTLYWYRQTLGQGSEVLTYSQSDAQRDKSGRPSGRFSAERPERSVSTLKIQRTEQGDSAVYLCASSLGLAGSYSYNEQFFGPGTRLTVL.

The rearrangement uses TRBV19 and TRBJ2-1, with 10 bases fitting TRBD2. J gave up 8 bases and V 4 bases, and 5 bases lay outside the gene matches. Germline V gives CDR1 LNHDA, CDR2 SQIVND (reference sequence). There are 14 residues in the CDR3. Here the CDR3 reads CASSTQLAGYEQFF. As DNA, the CDR3 is TGTGCCAGTAGTACCCAACTAGCGGGATATGAGCAGTTCTTC.

A few counts support this clonotype. As DNA, the CDR3 is TGCAGCGTGCCACAGGGGAACCAAGAGACCCAGTACTTC. Its translation is CSVPQGNQETQYF. The J gene is TRBJ2-5, the V gene TRBV29-1, with 7 bases matching TRBD1. V was clipped by 6 bases and J by 0 bases; unmatched bases: 4. CDR1 is SQVTM and CDR2 is ANQGSEA in the germline V gene. This CDR3 is built from 13 residues. Full variable domain (missing parts from reference TRBV29-1 and TRBJ2-5): SAVISQKPSRDICQRGTSLTIQCQVDSQVTMMFWYRQQPGQSLTLIATANQGSEATYESGFVIDKFPISRPNLTFSTLTVSNMSPEDSSIYLCSVPQGNQETQYFGPGTRLLVL.

This clonotype was detected a few times. This chain uses TRBV6-2 or TRBV6-3 with TRBJ1-1, with D unresolved. The CDR3 loop spans 14 amino acids. Germline V gene data show CDR1 as MNHEY and CDR2 as SVGEGT. Trimming took 1 base from V and 3 from J, leaving 9 bases between them. CDR3 region: CASSYFRADTEAFF. DNA for the CDR3: TGTGCCAGCAGTTACTTTCGGGCGGACACTGAAGCTTTCTTT.

This clonotype was recorded a few times. The rearrangement joins TRBV7-9 to TRBJ1-3; D gene ambiguous. Trimming cost V 1 base and J 0 bases, with 10 bases left between them. Germline loops: CDR1 SEHNR, CDR2 FQNEAQ (reference sequence). The CDR3 totals 16 residues. The CDR3 reads CASSLGGPISGNTIYF. CDR3 coding DNA: TGTGCCAGCAGCTTAGGAGGTCCAATCTCTGGAAACACCATATATTTT.

This clonotype has at least ten counts. This chain joins TRBV7-6 and TRBJ1-4; the match to TRBD1 covers 7 bases. Losses at the gene ends were 5 bases for V and 2 bases for J; bases not matched to a gene: 8. This CDR3 is built from 16 residues. Germline assignment: CDR1 SGHVS and CDR2 FNYEAQ. The DNA of the CDR3 is TGTGCCAGCAGCATCCAACAGGGGTTGACTAATGAAAAACTGTTTTTT. Protein product: CASSIQQGLTNEKLFF. The variable domain in full, with the rest retrieved from reference TRBV7-6 and TRBJ1-4, is GAGVSQSPRYKVTKRGQDVALRCDPISGHVSLYWYRQALGQGPEFLTYFNYEAQQDKSGLPNDRFSAERPEGSISTLTIQRTEQRDSAMYRCASSIQQGLTNEKLFFGSGTQLSVL.

This clonotype was detected a few times. The chain employs TRBV7-2 and TRBJ2-1, with 12 bases matching TRBD2. Trimming removed 5 bases from V and 7 bases from J; junction bases left unmatched: 3. The length of the CDR3 is 14 residues. Germline assignment: CDR1 SGHTA and CDR2 FQGNSA. Here the CDR3 DNA reads TGTGCCAGCAGCAGACTAGCGGGGGCTAATGAGCAGTTCTTC. It codes for CASSRLAGANEQFF.

In its sample, this clonotype was seen a few times. V usage is TRBV20-1 and J usage is TRBJ1-4; tentatively, D is TRBD1 (5 bases). Between the trimmed V and J ends, which lost 0 bases and 7 bases, there was a span of 12 bases. Germline loops: CDR1 DFQATT, CDR2 SNEGSKA (reference sequence). CDR3 length: 14 amino acids. CDR3 sequence (DNA): TGCAGTGCTAGAGATGTTAAGGGGAGTGAAAAACTGTTTTTT. Protein sequence: CSARDVKGSEKLFF.

The CDR3 coding sequence is TGCAGTGCTAGAGATCACCGGGGGGTTGAGCAGTACTTC. Protein product: CSARDHRGVEQYF. This chain uses TRBV20-1 with TRBJ2-7, with 7 bases identical to TRBD2. From germline, CDR1 is DFQATT and CDR2 SNEGSKA (reference sequence). After removal of 0 bases from V and 7 bases from J, the junction contained 6 bases not matched to a gene. The CDR3 is 13 residues long.

This clonotype has only a few counts. The chain employs TRBV6-2 or TRBV6-3 and TRBJ2-7; TRBD1 agrees at 9 bases. The germline V gene has CDR1 MNHEY and CDR2 SVGEGT. The V and J ends lost 7 bases and 6 bases, in that order; junction bases with no gene match: 10. The CDR3 totals 14 residues. The CDR3 DNA reads TGTGCCAGCACAAGGGACAGGGAGTATGCCGAGCAGTACTTC. The encoded protein is CASTRDREYAEQYF.

The chain uses TRBV12-3 or TRBV12-4 and TRBJ2-1, with 9 bases identical to TRBD2. The CDR3 loop spans 15 amino acids. The J segment lost 3 bases and the V segment lost 2 bases, leaving 2 bases of the junction unmatched. CDR3 sequence: CASSLLAGNYNEQFF. Written as DNA, the CDR3 is TGTGCCAGCAGTTTACTAGCGGGGAACTACAATGAGCAGTTCTTC.

Ten or more counts support this clonotype. CDR3 loop: CASSNPKPKTGLTGGSSYNEQFF. DNA for the CDR3: TGTGCCAGCAGCAATCCAAAACCAAAGACGGGACTTACTGGAGGGAGCTCCTACAATGAGCAGTTCTTC. The chain links TRBV7-2 to TRBJ2-1, with a possible D match to TRBD2 (6 bases). CDR1 and CDR2 (germline): SGHTA, FQGNSA. The CDR3 has 23 residues. V was trimmed by 5 bases and J by 0 bases, leaving 35 bases between them.